This is a list of T cell receptor beta chains from one sample in a study of CD8+CD57+ T cells in acquired aplastic anemia. TCRdb fed the reads into MiXCR, producing one record per CDR3 protein. The sample contains nearly 60,000 distinct CDR3 sequences, around 50% of which appear only once. Sequenced sample: sorted CD4+, CD8+, or CD8+CD57+ T cells (not recorded which) from PBMCs. The receptor set was obtained from a human donor with aplastic anemia. CDR3s include the opening cysteine and the closing phenylalanine or tryptophan. D genes are given only for firm matches. Rows may omit the clone size; those that give it use once, few, many or a size class.

v_gene	d_gene	j_gene	abundance	CDR3aa	CDR3nt
TRBV15	-	TRBJ2-7	-	CATSRAFSGAPHEQYF	TGTGCCACCAGCAGAGCCTTCTCGGGGGCCCCCCACGAGCAGTACTTC
TRBV4-2	-	TRBJ2-1	many	CASSQVGGTDEQFF	TGTGCCAGCAGCCAAGTGGGGGGTACCGATGAGCAGTTCTTC
TRBV7-9	-	TRBJ2-7	-	CASSLARAGEQYF	TGTGCCAGCAGCTTGGCTAGGGCTGGCGAGCAGTACTTC
TRBV4-1	TRBD1	TRBJ1-1	-	CASSAKGAMNTEAFF	TGTGCCAGTAGTGCAAAGGGGGCGATGAACACTGAAGCTTTCTTT
TRBV5-6	-	TRBJ1-4	-	CASSLVGSEDEKLFF	TGTGCCAGCAGCTTAGTGGGAAGCGAGGATGAAAAACTGTTTTTT
TRBV2	-	TRBJ1-1	once	CARAEGRGNTEAFF	TGTGCCAGGGCGGAGGGTAGGGGGAACACTGAAGCTTTCTTT
TRBV10-2	-	TRBJ1-5	-	CASSDGLYSNQPQHF	TGCGCCAGCAGTGACGGGCTTTATAGCAATCAGCCCCAGCATTTT
TRBV20-1	TRBD1	TRBJ1-4	-	CSARDEGQPKEKLFF	TGCAGTGCTAGAGATGAGGGACAGCCTAAGGAAAAACTGTTTTTT
TRBV10-3	-	TRBJ2-5	-	CAIGWELKETQYF	TGTGCCATCGGGTGGGAGCTAAAAGAGACCCAGTACTTC
TRBV14	-	TRBJ1-2	-	CASSYGRNGYTF	TGTGCCAGCAGCTATGGCAGGAACGGCTACACCTTC
TRBV7-8	-	TRBJ2-1	many	CASSLSSVGTYNEQFF	TGTGCCAGCAGCTTGTCGTCCGTCGGGACCTACAATGAGCAGTTCTTC
TRBV4-1	-	TRBJ1-1	many	CASSHPEAIAEAFF	TGCGCCAGCAGCCACCCCGAGGCAATTGCTGAAGCTTTCTTT
TRBV25-1	TRBD2	TRBJ2-7	-	CASSFTGGPYEQYF	TGTGCCAGCAGCTTTACGGGAGGGCCTTACGAGCAGTACTTC
TRBV7-9	-	TRBJ2-2	-	CASSTPLGSTGELFF	TGTGCCAGCAGTACGCCGCTGGGGTCCACCGGGGAGCTGTTTTTT
TRBV9	TRBD2	TRBJ2-1	many	CASSPSRGGANEQFF	TGTGCCAGCAGCCCCTCTCGCGGGGGGGCGAATGAGCAGTTCTTC
TRBV29-1	TRBD2	TRBJ2-5	-	CSVEGTSGIETQYF	TGCAGCGTTGAAGGGACTAGCGGGATAGAGACCCAGTACTTC
TRBV7-6	TRBD2	TRBJ2-1	many	CASSLELAHNEQFF	TGTGCCAGCAGCTTAGAACTAGCGCACAATGAGCAGTTCTTC
TRBV19	-	TRBJ1-5	-	CASSMAGGSNQPQHF	TGTGCCAGTAGTATGGCAGGAGGTAGCAATCAGCCCCAGCATTTT
TRBV7-8	-	TRBJ2-7	-	CASGTEYEQYF	TGTGCCAGCGGGACTGAGTACGAGCAGTACTTC
TRBV5-1	-	TRBJ2-6	-	CASSESIRELSGANVLTF	TGCGCCAGCAGTGAGTCGATCAGGGAATTGTCTGGGGCCAACGTCCTGACTTTC
TRBV15	-	TRBJ2-3	-	CATSSPGDRQTDTQYF	TGTGCCACCAGCAGCCCCGGAGATCGACAAACAGATACGCAGTATTTT
TRBV2	TRBD2	TRBJ2-7	many	CASSEWLAGGPSREQYF	TGTGCCAGCAGTGAATGGCTAGCGGGGGGGCCGTCTCGCGAGCAGTACTTC
TRBV7-9	-	TRBJ2-2	many	CASSSLRGGTGELFF	TGTGCCAGCAGCTCCCTACGGGGCGGCACCGGGGAGCTGTTTTTT
TRBV2	TRBD2	TRBJ2-1	few	CASSEGPHSGGVNEQFF	TGTGCCAGCAGTGAGGGGCCTCATAGCGGGGGGGTCAATGAGCAGTTCTTC
TRBV15	-	TRBJ1-6	-	CATRYLRDSPLHF	TGTGCCACCAGGTACCTCCGGGATTCACCCCTCCACTTT
TRBV7-9	-	TRBJ1-2	-	CASSLADNYGYTF	TGTGCCAGCAGCTTAGCAGATAACTATGGCTACACCTTC
TRBV2	-	TRBJ2-7	medium-sized	CASTRRVSDEQYF	TGTGCCAGCACCAGACGAGTATCAGACGAGCAGTACTTC
TRBV20-1	-	TRBJ1-2	-	CSASPGATIANYGYTF	TGCAGTGCTAGCCCGGGGGCGACCATAGCTAACTATGGCTACACCTTC
TRBV24-1	TRBD1	TRBJ1-1	many	CATRGGEGALTEAFF	TGTGCCACCCGGGGGGGCGAGGGGGCTCTCACTGAAGCTTTCTTT
TRBV9	-	TRBJ1-1	-	CASSVGTVNTEAFF	TGTGCCAGCAGCGTAGGGACAGTGAACACTGAAGCTTTCTTT
TRBV6-5	-	TRBJ1-1	few	CASIPWGENTEAFF	TGTGCCAGCATCCCCTGGGGGGAGAACACTGAAGCTTTCTTT
TRBV24-1	-	TRBJ2-3	-	CATRERAGAPDTQYF	TGTGCCACCAGGGAGAGGGCAGGGGCCCCAGATACGCAGTATTTT
TRBV10-3	-	TRBJ2-3	-	CAIRPMGGLGDTQYF	TGTGCCATCAGACCTATGGGGGGATTGGGAGATACGCAGTATTTT
TRBV6-5	-	TRBJ1-2	-	CASSYAGVGGYTF	TGTGCCAGCAGTTACGCAGGGGTGGGCGGCTACACCTTC
TRBV15	TRBD1	TRBJ1-2	-	CATSRRTGANYGYTF	TGTGCCACCAGCAGAAGGACAGGGGCAAACTATGGCTACACCTTC
TRBV29-1	-	TRBJ2-7	-	CSVAASPDSSYEQYF	TGCAGCGTTGCCGCGTCCCCTGACAGCTCCTACGAGCAGTACTTC
TRBV29-1	-	TRBJ2-7	-	CSVRAGAYEQYF	TGCAGCGTTCGAGCAGGCGCCTACGAGCAGTACTTC
TRBV12-3/TRBV12-4	-	TRBJ2-1	-	CASTLGGDEQFF	TGTGCCAGCACCCTCGGGGGCGATGAGCAGTTCTTC
TRBV2	-	TRBJ2-2	many	CASSTTVPGELFF	TGTGCCAGCAGTACGACAGTTCCCGGGGAGCTGTTTTTT
TRBV19	-	TRBJ2-7	few	CASSTLGQLYEQYF	TGTGCCAGTAGTACTTTAGGACAGCTCTACGAGCAGTACTTC
TRBV20-1	TRBD1	TRBJ2-1	-	CSAMTGGSLYNEQFF	TGCAGTGCCATGACAGGGGGTAGTCTCTACAATGAGCAGTTCTTC
TRBV5-8	-	TRBJ1-6	many	CASSLSPVSYNSPLHF	TGTGCCAGCAGCTTGTCCCCCGTTTCCTATAATTCACCCCTCCACTTT
TRBV19	-	TRBJ1-5	few	CASTSDRINQPQHF	-
TRBV7-9	-	TRBJ1-4	-	CASSRQDEKLFF	TGTGCCAGCAGTCGACAGGATGAAAAACTGTTTTTT
TRBV10-3	TRBD1	TRBJ1-2	-	CAISEGQGGNYGYTF	TGTGCCATCAGTGAGGGGCAGGGGGGTAACTATGGCTACACCTTC